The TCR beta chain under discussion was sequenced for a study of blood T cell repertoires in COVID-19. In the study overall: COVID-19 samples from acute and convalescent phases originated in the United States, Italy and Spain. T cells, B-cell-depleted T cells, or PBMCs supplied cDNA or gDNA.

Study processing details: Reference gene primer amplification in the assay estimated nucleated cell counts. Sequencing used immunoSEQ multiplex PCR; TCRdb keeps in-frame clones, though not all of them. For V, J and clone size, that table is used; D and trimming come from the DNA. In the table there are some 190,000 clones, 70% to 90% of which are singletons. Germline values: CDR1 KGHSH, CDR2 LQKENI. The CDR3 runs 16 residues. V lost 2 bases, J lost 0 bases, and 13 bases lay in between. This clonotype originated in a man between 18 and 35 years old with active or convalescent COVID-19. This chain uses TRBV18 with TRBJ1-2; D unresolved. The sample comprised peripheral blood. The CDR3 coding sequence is TGTGCCAGCTCACCAAGACGGGATCCTACTAACTATGGCTACACCTTC. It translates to CASSPRRDPTNYGYTF.